This TCR beta chain came from a study of PD-L1 blockade in urothelial cancer. Study-level points and caveats: At 3 weeks on treatment, tumor-associated clones expanded more with durable benefit.

Regarding time point: peripheral blood 6 weeks after treatment start. Each patient supplied 1 to 8 pretreatment and on-treatment samples. Clones were read by immunoSEQ multiplex PCR, and TCRdb kept only the in-frame ones, dropping some. The table shows 20,000 to 25,000 clones, with around 90% occurring only once. Trimming removed 7 bases from V and 4 bases from J; junction bases left unmatched: 9. The CDR3 runs to 15 residues. Germline loops: CDR1 LNHDA, CDR2 SQIVND (reference sequence). A word on this clone: Its antigen is as yet unknown.

This sequence was found in a woman aged 55-69 years with urothelial cancer. The sample was PBMCs, taken around atezolizumab (anti-PD-L1) treatment. The V gene is TRBV19, the J gene TRBJ1-1; 10 positions agree with TRBD1. CDR3 protein: CASTGDGQGGTEAFF. The DNA for the CDR3 is TGTGCCAGTACCGGCGACGGACAGGGGGGCACTGAAGCTTTCTTT.